This T cell receptor beta chain was found in a study of T cells in Graves' hyperthyroidism and ophthalmopathy. The CDR3 length is 15 residues. Germline V CDR1 and CDR2: SNHLY, FYNNEI. Trimming at V came to 6 bases and at J to 6 bases, leaving 5 bases not matched to a gene. As to this clonotype: Its cognate antigen is unknown.

Template material for amplifying TCR beta CDR3 regions consisted of RNA transcripts. RT-PCR in the first round (using the HTBI primer set) targeted the TCR CDR3. TCRdb re-derived calls from the multiplex PCR reads in MiXCR, one entry per CDR3 protein. The sample contains about 680,000 distinct CDR3 sequences, 30% to 40% of which appear only once. Study-level points and caveats: Prediction of ophthalmopathy progression came a median about 6 months pre-onset. Blood also showed most of the thyroid clonotypes that were expanded above 0.001.

The clonotype comes from a middle-aged woman with Graves' hyperthyroidism. The specimen sequenced was blood. This chain uses TRBV2 with TRBJ2-1; TRBD2 aligns across 13 bases. The chain's CDR3 is CASRLTSGRANEQFF. In DNA, the CDR3 is TGTGCCAGCAGACTCACTAGCGGGAGGGCCAATGAGCAGTTCTTC.